The entry that follows covers one T cell receptor beta chain sequence. Its cognate antigen has yet to be identified. Base qualities are not at hand, and no much larger clone is one base apart. Including the terminal cysteine and phenylalanine, the CDR3 comprises 14 residues. Only the CDR3 DNA is retained, 42 bases long and in frame from the first base. V gives up 7 bases and J gives up 7 bases, and the segment between their germline ends measures 19 bases. CDR1 and CDR2 were assigned from the germline V gene as ENHRY and SYGVKD. TCRbeta CDR3 regions were amplified from genomic DNA using the immunoSEQ Assay, a bias-controlled multiplex PCR. In the original analysis: Within the assay, amplification of reference gene primers was used to estimate how many nucleated cells each sample contained. Sequence reads were collapsed and filtered to measure the absolute abundance of every unique TCRbeta CDR3 rearrangement. For each sample, productive Simpson clonality was calculated by taking the square root of Simpson's diversity index across productive rearrangements. TCRdb took this table from immuneACCESS and kept in-frame rearrangements with V and J called. Such tables lack part of the clones; where checked against another copy, unresolved V genes explain under half of the gap, and the rest is unexplained. D and trimming were read from the DNA, whereas the V and J calls and clone size are those reported in that table. The sample contains about 83,000 clones, roughly 76% of them found a single time. The ten largest clones add up to around 21% of the sample.

The sample belongs to a study of blood T cell repertoires in COVID-19 (dated by TCRdb to the early 2020s). In the study overall: Collaborator samples came from the United States, Italy and Spain and covered acute and convalescent phases of COVID-19. The material from the prospective study consisted of cDNA or gDNA derived from T cells, B-cell-depleted T cells, or PBMCs. The dataset comprised deeply sampled blood TCRbeta repertoires from subjects exposed to, actively infected with, or recovered from COVID-19. The repertoires were released in a freely available public database intended as a resource for research on the immune response to SARS-CoV-2. Samples came from the ongoing ImmuneRACE study (first 160 participants) plus 1,254 subjects from 6 global collaborators. Nearly every sample came with metadata listing a de-identified subject ID, COVID-19 status, age in years and sex. Where available, HLA class I and class II types were obtained from metadata supplied by the sample provider rather than from assay-based typing.

Whole blood was collected in K2EDTA tubes by collaborating institutions according to the institutions' own protocols. For TCRbeta analysis, collaborators shipped samples as frozen whole blood, isolated PBMCs, or DNA extracted from either of those sample types. The paper as a whole reports these results and caveats: How much clinical and demographic metadata was included differed by source and by participant, and the metadata was provided uncurated.

The source of this sequence is a woman aged 80 or older with active or convalescent COVID-19. Recombination linked TRBV10-3 to TRBJ1-2, with the D segment identity uncertain. Material for sequencing was peripheral blood. The bases are TGTGCCATCATGAACGACGGAGGATTGGGTGGCTACACCTTC. Its product reads: CAIMNDGGLGGYTF.